The clone carrying this T cell receptor (beta chain) was detected ten times or more. Authors' methods: Each donor had about 85,000 to nearly 500,000 clonotypes. MiXCR, applied by TCRdb to the 5' RACE reads, yields one record per CDR3 protein. TCRdb's processing, not the study's, gives the V and J calls here. The data show hundreds of thousands of distinct CDR3 sequences, over 25% seen once. CDR3 size: 18 residues. The record originates from a study of identical twins' blood T cells. Specimen: PBMCs. This chain uses TRBV21-1 with TRBJ1-5. TRBV21-1 is a pseudogene locus. The sequence came from a woman aged 18 to 50 in good health. The CDR3 DNA sequence: TGTGCCAGCAGCCACATGGACCGCTGTAGTCGGAGCAATCAGCCCCAGCATTTT. Protein product: CASSHMDRCSRSNQPQHF.